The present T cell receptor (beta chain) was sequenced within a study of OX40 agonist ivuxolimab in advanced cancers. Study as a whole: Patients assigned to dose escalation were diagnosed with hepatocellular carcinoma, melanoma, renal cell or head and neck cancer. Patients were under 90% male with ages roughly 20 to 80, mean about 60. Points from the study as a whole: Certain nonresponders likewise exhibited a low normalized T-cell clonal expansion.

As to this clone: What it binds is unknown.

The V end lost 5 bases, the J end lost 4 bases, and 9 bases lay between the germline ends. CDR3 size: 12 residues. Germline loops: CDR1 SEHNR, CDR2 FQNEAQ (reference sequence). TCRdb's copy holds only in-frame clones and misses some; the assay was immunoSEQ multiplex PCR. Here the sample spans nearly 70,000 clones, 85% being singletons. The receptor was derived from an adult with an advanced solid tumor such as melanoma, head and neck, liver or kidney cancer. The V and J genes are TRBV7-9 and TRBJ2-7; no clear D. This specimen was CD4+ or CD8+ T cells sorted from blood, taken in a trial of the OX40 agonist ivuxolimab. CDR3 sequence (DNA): TGTGCCAGCAGCCCATCCCCTTACGAGCAGTACTTC. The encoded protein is CASSPSPYEQYF.